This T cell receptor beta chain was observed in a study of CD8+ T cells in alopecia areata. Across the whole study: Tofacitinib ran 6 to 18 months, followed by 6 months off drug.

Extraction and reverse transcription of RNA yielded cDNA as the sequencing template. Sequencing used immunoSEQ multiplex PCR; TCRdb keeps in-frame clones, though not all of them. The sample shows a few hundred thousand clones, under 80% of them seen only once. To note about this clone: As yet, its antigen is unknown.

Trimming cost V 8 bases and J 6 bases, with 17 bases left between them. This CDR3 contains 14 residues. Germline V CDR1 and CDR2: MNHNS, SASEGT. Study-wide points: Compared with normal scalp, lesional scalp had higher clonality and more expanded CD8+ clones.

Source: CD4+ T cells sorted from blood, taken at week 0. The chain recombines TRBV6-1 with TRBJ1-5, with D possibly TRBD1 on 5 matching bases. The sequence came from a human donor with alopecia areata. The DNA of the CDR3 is TGTGCCAGCCGAGAGACACGGGGCACTCAGCCCCAGCATTTT. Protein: CASRETRGTQPQHF.